Listed here are 18 T cell receptor beta chains from one sample, sequenced in a study of control samples from healthy donors and cancer patients. The data were produced by immunoSEQ multiplex PCR, yet TCRdb's version contains in-frame clones alone and is incomplete. The table lists 45,000 to 70,000 clones, 80% to 95% of them singletons. Sequences were obtained from PBMCs. Receptors were obtained from a man aged 25-45 years with colorectal cancer.

The chain joins TRBV6-1 to TRBJ2-1; 10 nucleotides line up with TRBD1. V trimming: 4 bases; J trimming: 5 bases; junction bases outside the gene matches: 8. CDR1 and CDR2 from the germline V gene are MNHNS and SASEGT. The CDR3 is 16 residues long. CDR3 in DNA: TGTGCCAGCAGTGGAGCCGGGACAGGGGCGGACAATGAGCAGTTCTTC. Encoded protein: CASSGAGTGADNEQFF.

This chain uses TRBV11-3 with TRBJ1-5; 7 nucleotides agree with TRBD1. Losses at the gene ends were 10 bases for V and 6 bases for J; bases not matched to a gene: 18. Germline V gene data show CDR1 as SGHNT and CDR2 as YENEEA. The CDR3 is 16 amino acids. CDR3 amino acids: CATFPAYGRGVQPQHF. The CDR3 nucleotides read TGTGCCACCTTCCCGGCTTATGGCAGGGGGGTTCAGCCCCAGCATTTT. Using reference TRBV11-3 and TRBJ1-5 for the parts outside the CDR3, the full variable domain is EAGVVQSPRYKIIEKKQPVAFWCNPISGHNTLYWYLQNLGQGPELLIRYENEEAVDDSQLPKDRFSAERLKGVDSTLKIQPAELGDSAVYLCATFPAYGRGVQPQHFGDGTRLSIL.

The CDR3 loop reads CASSLGMEIQETQYF. In DNA form, the CDR3 reads TGTGCCAGCAGCTTAGGTATGGAAATCCAAGAGACCCAGTACTTC. V usage is TRBV7-2 and J usage is TRBJ2-5; D not resolved. This CDR3 comprises 15 residues. Deletions cut 1 base from V and 1 base from J, with 10 bases between. The V gene's germline CDR1 is SGHTA and CDR2 FQGNSA.

The J gene is TRBJ2-1, the V gene TRBV9; the match to TRBD1 covers 10 bases. J gave up 2 bases and V 0 bases, and 5 bases lay outside the gene matches. Germline assignment: CDR1 SGDLS and CDR2 YYNGEE. This CDR3 is built from 17 residues. CDR3 DNA sequence: TGTGCCAGCAGCGTAGTAGCCGGGACAGGGGCCTACAATGAGCAGTTCTTC. Translation: CASSVVAGTGAYNEQFF. The variable domain in full, completed from reference TRBV9 and TRBJ2-1, reads DSGVTQTPKHLITATGQRVTLRCSPRSGDLSVYWYQQSLDQGLQFLIQYYNGEERAKGNILERFSAQQFPDLHSELNLSSLELGDSALYFCASSVVAGTGAYNEQFFGPGTRLTVL.

The chain's CDR3 is CASCKESETEAFF. The DNA of the CDR3 is TGTGCCAGCTGTAAGGAATCGGAGACTGAAGCTTTCTTT. V is TRBV2 and J is TRBJ1-1; D ambiguous. CDR1 is SNHLY, CDR2 FYNNEI, per germline. CDR3 length: 13 residues. With 8 bases removed from V and 5 bases from J, the gap between germline ends came to 15 bases.

The rearrangement joins TRBV18 to TRBJ2-7; D not certain. The CDR3 is made up of 13 amino acids. Germline CDR1 reads KGHSH; CDR2 reads LQKENI. Trimming pared 3 bases from V and 3 bases from J, leaving 9 bases between. The CDR3 sequence is CASSPAALYEQYV. CDR3 bases: TGTGCCAGCTCACCCGCGGCCCTCTACGAGCAGTACGTC.

The chain joins TRBV19 to TRBJ2-1; D not certain. The germline V gene has CDR1 LNHDA and CDR2 SQIVND (reference sequence). Trimming removed 3 bases at V and 4 bases at J, with 13 bases between. This CDR3 is built from 15 residues. The CDR3 is CASSIDKQTYNEQFF. CDR3 coding DNA: TGTGCCAGTAGTATTGATAAACAGACTTACAATGAGCAGTTCTTC.

V and J are TRBV27 and TRBJ2-2; D is uncertain. The V end was cut by 6 bases, the J end by 2 bases, with 7 bases between. Germline V gene sequence: CDR1 MNHEY, CDR2 SMNVEV (reference sequence). The CDR3 has 13 amino acids. CDR3 in DNA: TGTGCCAGCAGCCCACTAAACACCGGGGAGCTGTTTTTT. Translating it yields CASSPLNTGELFF.

In its sample, this clone was seen once. The gene calls are TRBV4-3 and TRBJ1-4; possible D gene TRBD1, 5 bases. CDR3 length: 18 residues. Germline-derived CDR1 and CDR2 are LGHNA and YSLEER. V dropped 0 bases and J dropped 6 bases, with 20 bases sitting between them. The CDR3 coding sequence is TGCGCCAGCAGCCAAGAATATCTGCTCAGGGATCTAGATGAAAAACTGTTTTTT. It specifies CASSQEYLLRDLDEKLFF.

V usage is TRBV18 and J usage is TRBJ1-1; TRBD1 might be the D (5 bases). The V and J ends lost 2 bases and 4 bases respectively, with 11 bases between them. Germline values: CDR1 KGHSH, CDR2 LQKENI. The CDR3 totals 14 residues. Here the CDR3 DNA reads TGTGCCAGCTCACCAAGCGGGGCGGCCACTGAAGCTTTCTTT. Its protein product is CASSPSGAATEAFF.

V is TRBV18 and J is TRBJ1-2, with 8 nucleotides matching TRBD1. The junction had 4 bases not matched to a gene; V was cut back by 4 bases and J by 3 bases. This CDR3 has 14 amino acids. Germline CDR1 is KGHSH and CDR2 is LQKENI. As DNA, the CDR3 is TGTGCCAGCTCACTTACGGACAGGGACTATGGCTACACCTTC. Translation gives CASSLTDRDYGYTF.

This chain connects TRBV7-9 to TRBJ2-3; 9 bases fit TRBD2. The CDR3 covers 15 residues. The V and J ends lost 2 bases and 3 bases, in that order; junction bases with no gene match: 3. The germline gives CDR1 SEHNR, CDR2 FQNEAQ (reference sequence). The CDR3 sequence: CASSLIAGVTDTQYF. The DNA for the CDR3 is TGTGCCAGCAGCTTAATAGCGGGGGTTACAGATACGCAGTATTTT.

The count of this clone is one. The chain joins TRBV6-5 to TRBJ2-1; TRBD2 is a possible D gene (6 bases). This CDR3 has 11 amino acids. V lost 6 bases, J lost 14 bases, and 14 bases lay in between. Germline V gene data show CDR1 as MNHEY and CDR2 as SVGAGI. The CDR3 nucleotides are TGTGCCAGCAGCCAGGGTGGGGAGGAGTTCTTC. Its translation is CASSQGGEEFF.

V gene TRBV10-3 combines with J gene TRBJ1-3; 10 nucleotides line up with TRBD1. The germline gives CDR1 ENHRY, CDR2 SYGVKD. The CDR3 is 15 residues long. V dropped 4 bases and J dropped 1; count of bases not matched to a gene: 1. The CDR3 loop is CAISGQGASGNTIYF. The CDR3 DNA sequence: TGTGCCATCAGTGGACAGGGGGCGTCTGGAAACACCATATATTTT.

The chain links TRBV6-5 to TRBJ1-4, with a possible D match to TRBD1 (5 bases). Between the trimmed V and J ends, which lost 8 bases and 6 bases, there was a span of 19 bases. Germline lookup yields CDR1 MNHEY and CDR2 SVGAGI. The CDR3 is 15 residues long. CDR3 loop: CASRQVSGPDEKLFF. The CDR3 nucleotides are TGTGCCAGCCGCCAGGTGTCGGGGCCTGATGAAAAACTGTTTTTT.

The sample holds one count of this clone. The gene calls are TRBV6-5 and TRBJ1-6; the match to TRBD1 covers 7 bases. Germline trimming cut 8 bases from V and 8 bases from J; bases unmatched to any gene: 9. This CDR3 has 14 amino acids. CDR1 and CDR2 (germline): MNHEY, SVGAGI. The CDR3 region is CASGRQGWDSPLHF. The CDR3 DNA reads TGTGCCAGCGGACGACAGGGTTGGGATTCACCCCTCCACTTT.

This sequence joins TRBV4-3 and TRBJ2-1; tentative D call: TRBD1 (5 bases). The CDR3 loop spans 16 amino acids. The V gene lost 3 bases and the J gene lost 8 bases, with 20 bases spanning the gap. The V gene's germline CDR1 is LGHNA and CDR2 YSLEER. CDR3 protein: CASSHSVSRGNDEQFF. The CDR3 region has the DNA TGCGCCAGCAGCCATTCGGTTAGTAGGGGTAACGATGAGCAGTTCTTC.

V and J are TRBV5-1 and TRBJ2-7; tentative D call: TRBD1 (6 bases). V lost 4 bases to trimming and J lost 4 bases, with 12 bases between them. CDR3 length equals 13 residues. CDR1 and CDR2 (germline): SGHRS, YFSETQ. The CDR3 region is CASSIGQSYEQYF. The CDR3 DNA reads as TGCGCCAGCAGCATTGGACAGTCGTACGAGCAGTACTTC.